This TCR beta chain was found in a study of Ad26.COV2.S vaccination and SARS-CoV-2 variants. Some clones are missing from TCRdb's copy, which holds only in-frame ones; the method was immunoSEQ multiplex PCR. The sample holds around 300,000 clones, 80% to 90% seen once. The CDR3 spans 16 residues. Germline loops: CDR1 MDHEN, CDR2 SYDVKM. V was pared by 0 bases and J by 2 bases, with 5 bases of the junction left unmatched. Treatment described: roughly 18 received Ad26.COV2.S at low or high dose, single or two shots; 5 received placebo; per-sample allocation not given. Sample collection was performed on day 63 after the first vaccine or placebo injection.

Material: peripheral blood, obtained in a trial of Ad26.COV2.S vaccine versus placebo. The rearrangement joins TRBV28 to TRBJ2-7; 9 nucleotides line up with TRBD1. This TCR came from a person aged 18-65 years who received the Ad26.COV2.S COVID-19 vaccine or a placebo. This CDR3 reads CASSLWRTGGTYEQYF. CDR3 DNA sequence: TGTGCCAGCAGTTTATGGAGAACAGGGGGCACCTACGAGCAGTACTTC. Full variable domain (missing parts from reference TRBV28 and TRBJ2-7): DVKVTQSSRYLVKRTGEKVFLECVQDMDHENMFWYRQDPGLGLRLIYFSYDVKMKEKGDIPEGYSVSREKKERFSLILESASTNQTSMYLCASSLWRTGGTYEQYFGPGTRLTVT.